This T cell receptor (beta chain) appears in the sequencing data of a study of response to subunit inactivated influenza vaccine. The CDR3 totals 16 residues. V was clipped by 0 bases and J by 0 bases; unmatched bases: 2. Per germline, CDR1 SGHRS and CDR2 YFSETQ. This clonotype was observed a handful of times. TCRdb ran MiXCR on the RT-PCR reads and lists one entry per CDR3 protein. The data show about half a million distinct CDR3 sequences, roughly 9.7% seen once. This chain links TRBV5-1 with TRBJ2-2, with 7 bases that match TRBD2. This receptor was obtained from a man over 45 who received an inactivated influenza vaccine. This specimen consisted of PBMCs from blood, obtained about 6 weeks after vaccination. The CDR3, as DNA: TGCGCCAGCAGCTTGGTGGCGGGGGCGAACACCGGGGAGCTGTTTTTT. Its protein is CASSLVAGANTGELFF.